This TCR beta chain emerged from a study of OX40 agonist ivuxolimab in advanced cancers. As for the study in general: Administration of intravenous ivuxolimab to patients occurred every 2 weeks at 0.01 to 10 mg/kg. Two patients with cutaneous melanoma and one with hepatocellular carcinoma, three in total, showed partial responses. Whole-study results and caveats: Fewer expanded clones were found on average in CD4+ than in CD8+ T cells.

CDR1 and CDR2 (germline): PRHDT, FYEKMQ (reference sequence). This CDR3 has 14 residues. Trimming removed 1 base at V and 2 bases at J, with 8 bases between. Only in-frame clones appear in the TCRdb table, and some are missing; sequencing was by immunoSEQ multiplex PCR. Found here are about 53,000 clones, 82% of them singletons; the top ten hold more than 1.1%. As to this clone: Its antigen is as yet unknown.

Sequenced material: CD4+ or CD8+ T cells sorted from blood, taken in a trial of the OX40 agonist ivuxolimab. This TCR was sampled from an adult with an advanced solid tumor such as melanoma, head and neck, liver or kidney cancer. The chain recombines TRBV13 with TRBJ1-2; maybe TRBD1 (6 bases). CDR3 DNA sequence: TGTGCCAGCAGCTTAGCTGGACAGAACTATGGCTACACCTTC. Protein product: CASSLAGQNYGYTF.